This TCR beta chain was recorded in a study of CD8 T cells in ankylosing spondylitis. Overall study results and limits: Seven to nine highly homologous variants made up a TCR beta motif that seemed to typify ankylosing spondylitis blood. Past research had described some motif variants in reactive arthritis synovial fluid and blood.

The CDR3 loop spans 16 amino acids. CDR1 is LGHNA and CDR2 is YNFKEQ in the germline V gene. The ends lost 0 bases at V and 3 bases at J; junction bases unmatched: 6. Using quantitative 5'-RACE with molecular barcodes, the authors made TCR beta libraries. TCRdb used MiXCR to reprocess the 5' RACE reads, holding one entry per CDR3 protein. The repertoire holds more than 650,000 distinct CDR3 sequences, 12% seen once, with roughly 0.51% in the top ten. Turning to this clonotype: Its antigen is unidentified.

The V call is TRBV4-2, the J call TRBJ2-7, with 9 positions matching TRBD2. The source material was blood, either unsorted or a sorted T cell fraction (not recorded which). The receptor comes from a male donor with ankylosing spondylitis. The CDR3 protein is CASSQDSTSGHYEQYF. The DNA of the CDR3 is TGTGCCAGCAGCCAAGATTCGACTAGCGGCCACTACGAGCAGTACTTC.